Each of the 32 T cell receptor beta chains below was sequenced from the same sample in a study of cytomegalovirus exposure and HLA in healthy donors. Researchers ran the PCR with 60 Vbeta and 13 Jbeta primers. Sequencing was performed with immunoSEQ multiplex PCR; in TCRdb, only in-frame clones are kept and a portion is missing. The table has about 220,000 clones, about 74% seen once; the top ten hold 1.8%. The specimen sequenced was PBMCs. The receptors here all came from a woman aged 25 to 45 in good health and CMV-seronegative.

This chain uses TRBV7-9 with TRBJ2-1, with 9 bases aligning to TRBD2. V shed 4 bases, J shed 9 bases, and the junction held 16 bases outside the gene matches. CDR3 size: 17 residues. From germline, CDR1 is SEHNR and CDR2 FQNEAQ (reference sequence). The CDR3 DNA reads TGTGCCAGCAGCTCCCCCAAGGCGGGAGGGCCTGAGGGTGAGCAGTTCTTC. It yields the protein CASSSPKAGGPEGEQFF.

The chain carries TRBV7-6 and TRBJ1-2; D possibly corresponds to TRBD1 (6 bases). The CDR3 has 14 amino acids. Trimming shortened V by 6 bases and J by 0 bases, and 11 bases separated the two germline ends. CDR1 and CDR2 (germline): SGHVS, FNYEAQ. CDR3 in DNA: TGTGCCAGCAGTCCGGGACAAGCTAACTATGGCTACACCTTC. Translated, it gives CASSPGQANYGYTF.

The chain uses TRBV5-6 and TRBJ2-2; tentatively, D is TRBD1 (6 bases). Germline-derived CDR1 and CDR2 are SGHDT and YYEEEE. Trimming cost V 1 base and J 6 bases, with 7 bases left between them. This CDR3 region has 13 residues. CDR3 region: CASSLWGPGELFF. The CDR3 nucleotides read TGTGCCAGCAGCTTGTGGGGGCCCGGGGAGCTGTTTTTT.

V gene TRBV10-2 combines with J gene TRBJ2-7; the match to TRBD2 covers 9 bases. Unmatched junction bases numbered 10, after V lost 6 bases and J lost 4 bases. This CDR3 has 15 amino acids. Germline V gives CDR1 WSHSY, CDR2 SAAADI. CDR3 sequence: CASRLTTSGSYEQYF. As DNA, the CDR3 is TGCGCCAGCAGACTTACGACTAGCGGTTCTTACGAGCAGTACTTC.

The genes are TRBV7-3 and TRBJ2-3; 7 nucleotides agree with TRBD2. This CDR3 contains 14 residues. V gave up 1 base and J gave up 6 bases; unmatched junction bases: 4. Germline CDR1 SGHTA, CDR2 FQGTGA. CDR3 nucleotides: TGTGCCAGCAGCTTAAGAGCGGGGATCGATACGCAGTATTTT. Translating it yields CASSLRAGIDTQYF.

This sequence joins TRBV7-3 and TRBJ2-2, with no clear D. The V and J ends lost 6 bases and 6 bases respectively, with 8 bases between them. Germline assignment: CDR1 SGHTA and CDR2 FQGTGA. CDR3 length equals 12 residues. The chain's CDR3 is CASSLDSGELFF. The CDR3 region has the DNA TGTGCCAGCAGTCTAGACTCCGGGGAGCTGTTTTTT.

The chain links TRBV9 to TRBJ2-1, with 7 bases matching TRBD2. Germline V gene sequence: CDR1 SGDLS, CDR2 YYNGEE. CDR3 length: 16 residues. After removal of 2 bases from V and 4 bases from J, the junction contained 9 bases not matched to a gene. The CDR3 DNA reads TGTGCCAGCAGCGTCCCTGAAAGTAGCGGGTACAATGAGCAGTTCTTC. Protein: CASSVPESSGYNEQFF.

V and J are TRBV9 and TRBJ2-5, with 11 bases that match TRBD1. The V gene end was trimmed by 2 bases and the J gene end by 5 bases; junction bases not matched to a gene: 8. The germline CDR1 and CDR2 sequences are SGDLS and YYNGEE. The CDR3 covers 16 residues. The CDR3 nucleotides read TGTGCCAGCAGCGTGGGAGCGGGGACAGGGGGGGAGACCCAGTACTTC. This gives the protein CASSVGAGTGGETQYF. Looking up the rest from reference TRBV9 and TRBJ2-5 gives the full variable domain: DSGVTQTPKHLITATGQRVTLRCSPRSGDLSVYWYQQSLDQGLQFLIQYYNGEERAKGNILERFSAQQFPDLHSELNLSSLELGDSALYFCASSVGAGTGGETQYFGPGTRLLVL.

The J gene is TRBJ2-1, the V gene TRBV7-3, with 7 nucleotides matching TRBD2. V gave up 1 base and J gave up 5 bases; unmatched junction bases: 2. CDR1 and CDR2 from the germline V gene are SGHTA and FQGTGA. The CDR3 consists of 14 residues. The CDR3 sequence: CASSLSLADNEQFF. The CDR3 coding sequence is TGTGCCAGCAGCTTAAGCCTAGCGGACAATGAGCAGTTCTTC.

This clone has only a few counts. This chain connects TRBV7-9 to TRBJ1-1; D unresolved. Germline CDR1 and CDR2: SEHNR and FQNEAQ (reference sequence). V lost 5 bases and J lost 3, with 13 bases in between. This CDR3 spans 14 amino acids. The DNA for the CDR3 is TGTGCCAGCAGCCTCATTCCGGGTCACACTGAAGCTTTCTTT. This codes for CASSLIPGHTEAFF.

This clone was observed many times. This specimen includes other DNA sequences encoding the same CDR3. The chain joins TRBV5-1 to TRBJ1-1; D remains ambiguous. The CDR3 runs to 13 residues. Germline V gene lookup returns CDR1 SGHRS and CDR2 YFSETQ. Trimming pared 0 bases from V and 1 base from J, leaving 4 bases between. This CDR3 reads CASSLAGNTEAFF. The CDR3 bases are TGCGCCAGCAGCTTGGCGGGGAACACTGAAGCTTTCTTT.

The DNA for the CDR3 is TGTGCCAGCAGTGAGGACAGGGCCCTATATGAGCAGTTCTTC. As protein: CASSEDRALYEQFF. The chain joins TRBV2 to TRBJ2-1, with 8 bases lining up with TRBD1. The germline gives CDR1 SNHLY, CDR2 FYNNEI. The CDR3 sequence is 14 residues long. With V trimmed by 3 bases and J by 8 bases, 6 bases remained unmatched.

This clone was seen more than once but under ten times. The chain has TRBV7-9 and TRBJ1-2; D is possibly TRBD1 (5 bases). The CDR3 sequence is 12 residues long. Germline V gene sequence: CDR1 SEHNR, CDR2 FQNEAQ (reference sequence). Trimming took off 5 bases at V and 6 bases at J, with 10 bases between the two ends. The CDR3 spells CASSIGTNGYTF. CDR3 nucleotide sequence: TGTGCCAGCAGCATAGGGACTAATGGCTACACCTTC.

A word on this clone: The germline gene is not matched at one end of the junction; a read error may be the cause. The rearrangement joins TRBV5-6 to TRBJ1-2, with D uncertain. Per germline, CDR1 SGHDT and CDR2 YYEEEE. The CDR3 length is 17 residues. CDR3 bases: TGTGTCAGCAGCGGCGGGGTGGTTTTGACACACAACTATGGCTACACCTTC. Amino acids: CVSSGGVVLTHNYGYTF.

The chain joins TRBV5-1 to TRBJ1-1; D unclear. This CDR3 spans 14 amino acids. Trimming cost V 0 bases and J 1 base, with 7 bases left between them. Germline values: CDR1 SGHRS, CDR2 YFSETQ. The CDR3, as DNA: TGCGCCAGCAGCTTGGCCGGAGCGAACACTGAAGCTTTCTTT. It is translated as CASSLAGANTEAFF. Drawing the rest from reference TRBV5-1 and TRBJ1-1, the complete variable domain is KAGVTQTPRYLIKTRGQQVTLSCSPISGHRSVSWYQQTPGQGLQFLFEYFSETQRNKGNFPGRFSGRQFSNSRSEMNVSTLELGDSALYLCASSLAGANTEAFFGQGTRLTVV.

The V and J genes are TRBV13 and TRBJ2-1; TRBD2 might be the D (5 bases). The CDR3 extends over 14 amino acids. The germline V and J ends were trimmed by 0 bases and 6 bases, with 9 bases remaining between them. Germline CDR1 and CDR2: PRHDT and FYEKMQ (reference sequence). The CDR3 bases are TGTGCCAGCAGCTTAGGCCGGCGGGTCAATGAGCAGTTCTTC. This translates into CASSLGRRVNEQFF.

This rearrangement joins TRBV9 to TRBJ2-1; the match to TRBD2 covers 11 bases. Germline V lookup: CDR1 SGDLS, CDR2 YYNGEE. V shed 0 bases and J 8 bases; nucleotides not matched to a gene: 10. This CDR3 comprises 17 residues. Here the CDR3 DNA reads TGTGCCAGCAGCGTAGAGGGAAAACTAGCGGGAGACGATGAGCAGTTCTTC. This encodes CASSVEGKLAGDDEQFF.

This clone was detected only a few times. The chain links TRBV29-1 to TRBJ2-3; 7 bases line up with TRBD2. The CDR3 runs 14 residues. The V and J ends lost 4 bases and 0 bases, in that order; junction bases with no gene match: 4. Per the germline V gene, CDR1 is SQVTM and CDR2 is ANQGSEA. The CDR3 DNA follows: TGCAGCGTTGGGAGCGGGGCTAGCACAGATACGCAGTATTTT. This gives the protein CSVGSGASTDTQYF.

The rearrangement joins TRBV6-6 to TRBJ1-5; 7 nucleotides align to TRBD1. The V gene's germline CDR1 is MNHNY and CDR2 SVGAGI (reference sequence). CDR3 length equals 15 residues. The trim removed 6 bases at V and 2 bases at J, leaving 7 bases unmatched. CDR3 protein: CASSKGQSGNQPQHF. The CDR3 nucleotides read TGTGCCAGCAGCAAGGGACAGTCAGGCAATCAGCCCCAGCATTTT.

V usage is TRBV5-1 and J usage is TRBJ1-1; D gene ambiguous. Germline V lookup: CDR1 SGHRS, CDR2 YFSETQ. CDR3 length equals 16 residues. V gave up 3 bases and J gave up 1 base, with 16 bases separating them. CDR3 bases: TGCGCCAGCAGCTATAGCAGGACTCGGAGGAACACTGAAGCTTTCTTT. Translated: CASSYSRTRRNTEAFF. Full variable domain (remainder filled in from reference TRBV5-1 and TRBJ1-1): KAGVTQTPRYLIKTRGQQVTLSCSPISGHRSVSWYQQTPGQGLQFLFEYFSETQRNKGNFPGRFSGRQFSNSRSEMNVSTLELGDSALYLCASSYSRTRRNTEAFFGQGTRLTVV.

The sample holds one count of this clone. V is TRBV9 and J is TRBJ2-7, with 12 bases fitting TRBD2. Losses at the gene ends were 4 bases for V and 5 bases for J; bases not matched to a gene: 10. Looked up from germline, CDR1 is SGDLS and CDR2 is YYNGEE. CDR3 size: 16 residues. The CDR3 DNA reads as TGTGCCAGCAGCAAGACTAGCGGGGGACCGTTCGACGAGCAGTACTTC. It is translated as CASSKTSGGPFDEQYF.

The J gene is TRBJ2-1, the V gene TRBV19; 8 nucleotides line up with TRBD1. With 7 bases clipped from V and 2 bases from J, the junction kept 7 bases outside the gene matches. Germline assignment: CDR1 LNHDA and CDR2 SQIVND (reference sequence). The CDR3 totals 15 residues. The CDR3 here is CASTPTGEAYNEQFF. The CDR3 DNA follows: TGTGCCAGTACCCCGACAGGGGAGGCCTACAATGAGCAGTTCTTC.

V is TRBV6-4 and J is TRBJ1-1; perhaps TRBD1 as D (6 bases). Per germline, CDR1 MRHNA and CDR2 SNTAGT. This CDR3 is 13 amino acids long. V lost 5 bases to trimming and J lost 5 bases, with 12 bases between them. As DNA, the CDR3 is TGTGCCAGCAGTCTGAACAGGGATACTGAAGCTTTCTTT. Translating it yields CASSLNRDTEAFF.

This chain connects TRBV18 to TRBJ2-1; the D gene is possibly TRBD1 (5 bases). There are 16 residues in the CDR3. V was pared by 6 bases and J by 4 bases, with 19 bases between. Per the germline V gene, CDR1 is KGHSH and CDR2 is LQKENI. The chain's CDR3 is CASSKQGAGVYNEQFF. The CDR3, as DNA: TGTGCCAGCTCGAAGCAAGGGGCTGGGGTATACAATGAGCAGTTCTTC.

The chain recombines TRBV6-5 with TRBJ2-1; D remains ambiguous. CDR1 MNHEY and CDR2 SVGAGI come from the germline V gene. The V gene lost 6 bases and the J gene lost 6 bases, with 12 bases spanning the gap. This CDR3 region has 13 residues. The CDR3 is CASSPLSSNEQFF. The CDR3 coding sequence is TGTGCCAGCAGCCCACTTAGCAGCAATGAGCAGTTCTTC.

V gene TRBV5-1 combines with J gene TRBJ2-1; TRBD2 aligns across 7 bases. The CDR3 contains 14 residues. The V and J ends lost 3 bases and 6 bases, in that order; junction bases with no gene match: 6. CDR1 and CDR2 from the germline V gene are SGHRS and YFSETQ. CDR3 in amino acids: CASSSGTTSNEQFF. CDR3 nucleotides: TGCGCCAGCAGCTCCGGGACTACATCCAATGAGCAGTTCTTC.

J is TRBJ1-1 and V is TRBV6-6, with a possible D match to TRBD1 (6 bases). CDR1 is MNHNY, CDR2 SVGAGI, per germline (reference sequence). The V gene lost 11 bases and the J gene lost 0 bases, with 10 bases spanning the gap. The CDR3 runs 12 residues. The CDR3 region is CAVRQVNTEAFF. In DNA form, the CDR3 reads TGTGCCGTCCGACAGGTGAACACTGAAGCTTTCTTT.

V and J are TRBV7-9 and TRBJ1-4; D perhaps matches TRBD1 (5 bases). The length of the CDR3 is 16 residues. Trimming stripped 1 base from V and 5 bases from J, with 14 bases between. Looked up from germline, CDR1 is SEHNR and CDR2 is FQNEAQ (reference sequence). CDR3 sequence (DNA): TGTGCCAGCAGCTTAGACCCGATGGCAGGGAATGAAAAACTGTTTTTT. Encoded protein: CASSLDPMAGNEKLFF.

CDR3 sequence: CASSPAGAGAYTEAFF. CDR3 nucleotide sequence: TGTGCCAGCAGCCCGGCGGGGGCAGGGGCTTACACTGAAGCTTTCTTT. The J gene is TRBJ1-1, the V gene TRBV7-2; D might be TRBD1 (6 bases). CDR1 is SGHTA, CDR2 FQGNSA, per germline. V lost 5 bases and J 3 bases, leaving 19 bases between the germline ends. The CDR3 consists of 16 residues.

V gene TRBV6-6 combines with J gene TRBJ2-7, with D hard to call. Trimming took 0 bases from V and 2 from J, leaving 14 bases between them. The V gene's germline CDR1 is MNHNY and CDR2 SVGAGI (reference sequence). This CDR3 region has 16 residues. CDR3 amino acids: CASSYSGGDSPYEQYF. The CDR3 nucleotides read TGTGCCAGCAGTTACTCAGGTGGAGATTCTCCCTACGAGCAGTACTTC.

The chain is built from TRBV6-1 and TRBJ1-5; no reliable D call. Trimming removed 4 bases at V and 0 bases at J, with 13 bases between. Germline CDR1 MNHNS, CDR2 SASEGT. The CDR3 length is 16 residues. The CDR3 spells CASSALTGYSNQPQHF. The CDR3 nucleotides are TGTGCCAGCAGTGCGTTGACGGGATATAGCAATCAGCCCCAGCATTTT.

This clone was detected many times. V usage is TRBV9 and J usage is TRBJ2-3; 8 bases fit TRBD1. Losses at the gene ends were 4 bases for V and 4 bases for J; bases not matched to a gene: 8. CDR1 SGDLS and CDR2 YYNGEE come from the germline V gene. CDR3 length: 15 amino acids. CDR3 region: CASSFGTGGADTQYF. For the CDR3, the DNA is TGTGCCAGCAGCTTCGGGACAGGAGGTGCAGATACGCAGTATTTT.